The TCR beta chain described here comes from a study of blood T cells in healthy people across ages. PCR was performed a second time for about 6 to 11 cycles using a sample-barcoded 5' primer and a J-beta primer mix. MiXCR, run by TCRdb on the 5' RACE reads, gives a single entry per CDR3 protein. The sample lists about 1.6 million distinct CDR3 sequences; around 36% were seen once. The CDR3 contains 14 residues. The junction had 9 bases not matched to a gene; V was cut back by 7 bases and J by 5 bases. Germline values: CDR1 MDHEN, CDR2 SYDVKM. The V and J genes are TRBV28 and TRBJ2-5; 8 nucleotides match TRBD2. The specimen was blood. The receptor comes from a woman aged 25 to 39 in good health. In DNA, the CDR3 is TGTGCCAGCAAACAAAGCGGGAGAAGTGAGACCCAGTACTTC. Its protein is CASKQSGRSETQYF.